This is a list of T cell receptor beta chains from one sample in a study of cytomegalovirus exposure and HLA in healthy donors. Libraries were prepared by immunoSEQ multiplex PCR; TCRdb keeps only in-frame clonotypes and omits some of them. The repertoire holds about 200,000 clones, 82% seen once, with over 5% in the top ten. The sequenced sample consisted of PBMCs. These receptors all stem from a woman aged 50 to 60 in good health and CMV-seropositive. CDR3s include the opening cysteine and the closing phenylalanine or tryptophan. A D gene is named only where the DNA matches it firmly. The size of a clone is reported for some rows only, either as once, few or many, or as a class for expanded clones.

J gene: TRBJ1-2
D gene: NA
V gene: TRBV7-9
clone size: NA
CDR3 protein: CASSPQYGYTF
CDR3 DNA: TGTGCCAGCTCGCCGCAGTATGGCTACACCTTC

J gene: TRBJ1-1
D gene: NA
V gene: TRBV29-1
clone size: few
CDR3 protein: CSVHRGRNTEAFF
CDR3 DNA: TGCAGCGTTCATAGGGGCAGGAACACTGAAGCTTTCTTT

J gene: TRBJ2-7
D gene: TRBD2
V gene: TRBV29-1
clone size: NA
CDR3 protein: CSVIGAGVVEQYF
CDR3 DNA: TGCAGCGTCATAGGGGCGGGAGTGGTCGAGCAGTACTTC

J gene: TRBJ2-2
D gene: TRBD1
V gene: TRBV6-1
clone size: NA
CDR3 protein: CASSRDRAVAGELFF
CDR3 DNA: TGTGCCAGCAGTCGGGACAGGGCGGTCGCCGGGGAGCTGTTTTTT

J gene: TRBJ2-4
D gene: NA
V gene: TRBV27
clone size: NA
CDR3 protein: CASSLSGGATKNIQYF
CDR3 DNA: TGTGCCAGCAGTTTATCTGGTGGGGCGACCAAAAACATTCAGTACTTC

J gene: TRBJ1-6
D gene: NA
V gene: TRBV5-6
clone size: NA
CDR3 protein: CASSRPGPGRSPLHF
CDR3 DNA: TGTGCCAGCAGCCGGCCGGGACCGGGGAGGTCACCCCTCCACTTT

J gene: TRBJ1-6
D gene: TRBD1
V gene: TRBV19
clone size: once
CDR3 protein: CASSISGTVNSPLHF
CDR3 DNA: TGTGCCAGTAGTATCTCCGGGACAGTCAATTCACCCCTCCACTTT

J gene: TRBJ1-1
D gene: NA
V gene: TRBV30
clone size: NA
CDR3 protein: CAWSLTGPGTEAFF
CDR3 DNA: TGTGCCTGGAGCTTGACAGGCCCTGGTACTGAAGCTTTCTTT

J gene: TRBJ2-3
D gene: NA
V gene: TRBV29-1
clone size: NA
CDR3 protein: CSVADLTSDTQYF
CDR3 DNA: TGCAGCGTAGCGGACCTTACTTCAGATACGCAGTATTTT

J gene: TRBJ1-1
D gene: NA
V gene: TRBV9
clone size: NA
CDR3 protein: CASSPQGNTEAFF
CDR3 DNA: TGTGCCAGCAGCCCCCAGGGGAACACTGAAGCTTTCTTT

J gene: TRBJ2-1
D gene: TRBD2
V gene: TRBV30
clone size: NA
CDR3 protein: CAWSAPTSGRPYNEQFF
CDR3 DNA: TGTGCCTGGAGTGCCCCGACTAGCGGGAGGCCTTACAATGAGCAGTTCTTC

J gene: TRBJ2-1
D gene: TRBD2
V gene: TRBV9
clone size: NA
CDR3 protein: CASSATSGRVANEQFF
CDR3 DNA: TGTGCCAGCAGCGCGACTAGCGGGAGGGTGGCAAATGAGCAGTTCTTC

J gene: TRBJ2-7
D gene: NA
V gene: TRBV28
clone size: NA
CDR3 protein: CASSFSGDEQYF
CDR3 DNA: TGTGCCAGCAGTTTTTCGGGTGACGAGCAGTACTTC

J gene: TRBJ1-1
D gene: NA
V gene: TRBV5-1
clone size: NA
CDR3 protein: CASSYSGDAGTEAFF
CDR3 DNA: TGCGCCAGCAGCTATTCAGGGGACGCGGGCACTGAAGCTTTCTTT

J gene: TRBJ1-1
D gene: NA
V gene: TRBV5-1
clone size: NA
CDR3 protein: CASSSYTGTEAFF
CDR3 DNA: TGCGCCAGCAGCTCTTACACGGGGACTGAAGCTTTCTTT

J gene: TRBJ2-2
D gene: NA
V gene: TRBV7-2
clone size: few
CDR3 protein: CASSSRGNTGELFF
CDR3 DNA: TGTGCCAGCAGCTCCCGGGGGAACACCGGGGAGCTGTTTTTT

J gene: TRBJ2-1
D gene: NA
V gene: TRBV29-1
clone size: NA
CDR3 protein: CSVDVQNYNEQFF
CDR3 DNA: TGCAGCGTTGATGTCCAGAATTACAATGAGCAGTTCTTC

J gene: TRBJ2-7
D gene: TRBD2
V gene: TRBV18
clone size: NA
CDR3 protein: CASSPSPGLAGVRQYF
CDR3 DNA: TGTGCCAGCTCACCTTCCCCGGGACTAGCGGGAGTAAGGCAGTACTTC

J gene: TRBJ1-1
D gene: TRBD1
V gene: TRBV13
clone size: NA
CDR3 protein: CASSPDRANTEAFF
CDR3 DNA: TGTGCCAGCAGCCCCGACAGGGCAAACACTGAAGCTTTCTTT

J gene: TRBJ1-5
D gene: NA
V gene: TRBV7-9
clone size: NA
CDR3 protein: CASSPTGPANQPQHF
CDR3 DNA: TGTGCCAGCAGCCCCACAGGGCCCGCCAATCAGCCCCAGCATTTT

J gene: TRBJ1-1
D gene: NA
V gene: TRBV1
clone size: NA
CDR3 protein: CTSSQDGNRGPELEAFF
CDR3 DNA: TGCACCAGCAGCCAAGATGGGAACAGGGGCCCCGAGCTAGAAGCTTTCTTT

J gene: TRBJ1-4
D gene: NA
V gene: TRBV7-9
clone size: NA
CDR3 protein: CASSLGSSVSNEKLFF
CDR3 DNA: TGTGCCAGCAGCTTAGGTTCGTCAGTTTCTAATGAAAAACTGTTTTTT

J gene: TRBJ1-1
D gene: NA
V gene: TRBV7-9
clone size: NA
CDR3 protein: CASSLSGAVNTEAFF
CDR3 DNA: TGTGCCAGCAGCTTATCAGGGGCAGTGAACACTGAAGCTTTCTTT

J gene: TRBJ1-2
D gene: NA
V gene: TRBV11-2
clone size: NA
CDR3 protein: CASSFQGGGYTF
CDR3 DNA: TGTGCCAGCAGCTTCCAGGGTGGTGGCTACACCTTC

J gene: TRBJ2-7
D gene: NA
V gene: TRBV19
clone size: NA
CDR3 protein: CATQGWSYEQYF
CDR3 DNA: TGTGCCACTCAGGGTTGGTCCTACGAGCAGTACTTC

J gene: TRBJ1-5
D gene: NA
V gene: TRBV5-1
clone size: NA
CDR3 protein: CASSLEGGAQPQHF
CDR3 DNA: TGCGCCAGCAGCTTGGAAGGAGGGGCACAGCCCCAGCATTTT

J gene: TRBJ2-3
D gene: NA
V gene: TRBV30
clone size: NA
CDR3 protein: CAWGEGGTDTQYF
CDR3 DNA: TGTGCCTGGGGGGAGGGGGGGACAGATACGCAGTATTTT

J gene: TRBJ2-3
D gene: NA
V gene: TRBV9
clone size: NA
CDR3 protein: CASSVVAASTDTQYF
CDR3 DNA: TGTGCCAGCAGCGTAGTAGCGGCTAGCACAGATACGCAGTATTTT

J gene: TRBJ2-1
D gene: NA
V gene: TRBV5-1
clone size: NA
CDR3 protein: CASTTDNEQFF
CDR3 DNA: TGCGCCAGCACGACAGACAATGAGCAGTTCTTC

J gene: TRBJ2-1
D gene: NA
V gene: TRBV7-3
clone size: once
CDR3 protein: CASSLWQDNEQFF
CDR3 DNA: TGTGCCAGCAGCTTATGGCAGGACAATGAGCAGTTCTTC

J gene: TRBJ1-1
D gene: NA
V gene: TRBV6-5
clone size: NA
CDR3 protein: CASSAPGGNTEAFF
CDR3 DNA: TGTGCCAGCAGTGCCCCGGGAGGGAACACTGAAGCTTTCTTT

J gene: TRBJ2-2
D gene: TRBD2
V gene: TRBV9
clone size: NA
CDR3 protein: CASTREAGGGTGELFF
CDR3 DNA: TGTGCCAGCACCCGTGAAGCGGGGGGTGGGACCGGGGAGCTGTTTTTT

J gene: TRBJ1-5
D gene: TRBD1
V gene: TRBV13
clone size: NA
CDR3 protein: CASSFGRDRAIQPQHF
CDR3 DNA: TGTGCCAGCAGCTTCGGTAGGGACAGGGCGATTCAGCCCCAGCATTTT

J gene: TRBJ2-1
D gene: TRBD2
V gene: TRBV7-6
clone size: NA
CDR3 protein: CASSHGLAGGSYNEQFF
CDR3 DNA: TGTGCCAGCAGCCATGGACTAGCGGGGGGCTCCTACAATGAGCAGTTCTTC

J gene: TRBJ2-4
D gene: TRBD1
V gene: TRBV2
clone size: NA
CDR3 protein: CASSGWQGAIAKNIQYF
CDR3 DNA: TGTGCCAGCAGTGGGTGGCAGGGGGCGATAGCCAAAAACATTCAGTACTTC

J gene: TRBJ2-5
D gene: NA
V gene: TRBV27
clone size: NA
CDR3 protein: CASSSIRQGGTETQYF
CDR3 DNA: TGTGCCAGCAGTTCTATACGCCAAGGGGGTACGGAGACCCAGTACTTC

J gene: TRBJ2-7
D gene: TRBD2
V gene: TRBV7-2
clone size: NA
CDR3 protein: CASSSMSSGDEQYF
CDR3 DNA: TGTGCCAGCAGCAGTATGTCTAGCGGGGACGAGCAGTACTTC

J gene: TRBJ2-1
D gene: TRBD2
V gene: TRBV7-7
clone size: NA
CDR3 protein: CASSLSSGRSDEQFF
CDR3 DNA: TGTGCCAGCAGCTTATCTAGCGGGAGATCTGATGAGCAGTTCTTC

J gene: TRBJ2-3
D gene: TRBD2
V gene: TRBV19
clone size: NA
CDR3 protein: CASSSRLAGGTDTQYF
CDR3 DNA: TGTGCCAGTAGTTCCCGACTAGCGGGAGGGACAGATACGCAGTATTTT

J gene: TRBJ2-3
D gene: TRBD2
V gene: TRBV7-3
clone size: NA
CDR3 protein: CASSQRETGTDTQYF
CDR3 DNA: TGTGCCAGCAGCCAGCGGGAGACGGGCACAGATACGCAGTATTTT

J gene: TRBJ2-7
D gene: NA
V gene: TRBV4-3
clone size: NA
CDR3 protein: CASSQGSKSYEQYF
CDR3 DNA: TGCGCCAGCAGCCAAGGGTCCAAGTCCTACGAGCAGTACTTC

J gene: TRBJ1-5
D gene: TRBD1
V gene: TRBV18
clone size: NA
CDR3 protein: CASSFDRGQGQPQHF
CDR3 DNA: TGTGCCAGCTCCTTCGACAGGGGGCAAGGTCAGCCCCAGCATTTT

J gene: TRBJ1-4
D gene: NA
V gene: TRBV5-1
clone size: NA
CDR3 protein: CASSPSGVTNEKLFF
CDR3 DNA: TGCGCCAGCAGTCCTTCAGGGGTTACTAATGAAAAACTGTTTTTT

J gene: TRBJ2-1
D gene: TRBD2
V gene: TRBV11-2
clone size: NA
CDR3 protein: CASSLVLAGRNEQFF
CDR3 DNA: TGTGCCAGCAGCTTAGTGCTAGCGGGGAGGAATGAGCAGTTCTTC

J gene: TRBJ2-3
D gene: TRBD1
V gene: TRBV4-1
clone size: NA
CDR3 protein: CASSQVLDRGTLGQYF
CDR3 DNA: TGCGCCAGCAGCCAAGTCTTGGACAGGGGGACATTAGGGCAGTATTTT

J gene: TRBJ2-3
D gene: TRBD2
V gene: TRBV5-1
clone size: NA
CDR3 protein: CASSLASGHTDTQYF
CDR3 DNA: TGCGCCAGCAGCTTGGCTAGCGGACACACAGATACGCAGTATTTT

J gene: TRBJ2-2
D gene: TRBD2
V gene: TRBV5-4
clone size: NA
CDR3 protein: CASSLGGLAGGAGELFF
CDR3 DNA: TGTGCCAGCAGCTTGGGCGGACTAGCGGGAGGGGCCGGGGAGCTGTTTTTT

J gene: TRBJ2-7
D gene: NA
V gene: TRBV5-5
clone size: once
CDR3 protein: CASSFEDSYEQYF
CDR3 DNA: TGTGCCAGCAGCTTCGAGGACAGCTACGAGCAGTACTTC

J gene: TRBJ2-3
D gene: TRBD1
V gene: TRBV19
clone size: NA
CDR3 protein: CASSRDRTGEDTQYF
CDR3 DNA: TGTGCCAGTAGTCGTGATCGGACAGGGGAAGATACGCAGTATTTT

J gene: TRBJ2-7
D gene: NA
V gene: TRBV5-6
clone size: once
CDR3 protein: CASSLAGATYEQYF
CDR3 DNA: TGTGCCAGCAGCTTGGCTGGGGCCACCTACGAGCAGTACTTC

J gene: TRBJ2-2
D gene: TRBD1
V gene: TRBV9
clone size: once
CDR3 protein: CASSVAGGTGELFF
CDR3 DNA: TGTGCCAGCAGCGTAGCAGGGGGCACCGGGGAGCTGTTTTTT

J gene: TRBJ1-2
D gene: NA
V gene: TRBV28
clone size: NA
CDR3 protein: CASSPLGGYERYGYTF
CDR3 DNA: TGTGCCAGCAGTCCCCTCGGAGGGTACGAGCGGTATGGCTACACCTTC

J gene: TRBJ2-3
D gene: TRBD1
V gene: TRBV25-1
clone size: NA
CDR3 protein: CASSSTGGRTDTQYF
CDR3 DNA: TGTGCCAGCAGCTCCACAGGGGGCCGCACAGATACGCAGTATTTT

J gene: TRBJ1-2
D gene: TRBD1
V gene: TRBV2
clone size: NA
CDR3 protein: CASTGQVGPYGYTF
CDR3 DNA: TGTGCCAGCACCGGACAGGTTGGCCCCTATGGCTACACCTTC

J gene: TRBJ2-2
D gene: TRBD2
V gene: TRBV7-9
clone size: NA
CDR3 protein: CSGRGAGELFF
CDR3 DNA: TGTTCCGGCCGGGGGGCCGGGGAGCTGTTTTTT